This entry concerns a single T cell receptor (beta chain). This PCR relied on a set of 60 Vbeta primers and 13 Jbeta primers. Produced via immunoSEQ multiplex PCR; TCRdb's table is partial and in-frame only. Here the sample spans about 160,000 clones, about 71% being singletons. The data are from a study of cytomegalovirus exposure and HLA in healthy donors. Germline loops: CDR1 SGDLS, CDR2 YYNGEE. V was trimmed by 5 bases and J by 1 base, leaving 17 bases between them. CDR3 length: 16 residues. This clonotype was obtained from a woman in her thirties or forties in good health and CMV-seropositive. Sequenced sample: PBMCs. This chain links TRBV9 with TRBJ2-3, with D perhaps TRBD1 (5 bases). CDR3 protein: CASRQTQGTGTDTQYF. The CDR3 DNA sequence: TGTGCCAGCAGACAGACGCAGGGTACGGGCACAGATACGCAGTATTTT.